One and the same sample provided the 18 T cell receptor beta chains below, sequenced in a study of OX40 agonist ivuxolimab in advanced cancers. Profiling relied on immunoSEQ multiplex PCR, and the TCRdb table lists in-frame clones only, not all of them. The table lists about 71,000 clones, around 80% of them singletons. Sequences were derived from CD4+ or CD8+ T cells sorted from blood, sampled in a trial of the OX40 agonist ivuxolimab. All receptors derive from an adult with an advanced solid tumor such as melanoma, head and neck, liver or kidney cancer.

The J gene is TRBJ1-2, the V gene TRBV7-9; D ambiguous. V was cut by 1 base and J by 13 bases, with 16 bases left in between. Germline CDR1 and CDR2: SEHNR and FQNEAQ (reference sequence). This CDR3 has 13 residues. CDR3 sequence (DNA): TGTGCCAGCAGCTTAGAAGACCGGGCAGTCAGCACCTTC. Amino acids: CASSLEDRAVSTF.

This clone came up a few times. The genes are TRBV27 and TRBJ2-5; D remains ambiguous. V gave up 5 bases and J gave up 2 bases, with 12 bases separating them. The CDR3 spans 14 residues. Germline V lookup: CDR1 MNHEY, CDR2 SMNVEV (reference sequence). This CDR3 is CASSAAISQETQYF. CDR3 bases: TGTGCCAGCAGTGCCGCTATATCTCAAGAGACCCAGTACTTC.

This chain uses TRBV11-2 with TRBJ2-7; possibly TRBD2 for D (7 bases). The V end was cut by 7 bases, the J end by 7 bases, with 20 bases between. The V gene's germline CDR1 is SGHAT and CDR2 FQNNGV. CDR3 size: 14 residues. The CDR3 loop reads CASTIWGGHWEQYF. CDR3 nucleotides: TGTGCCAGCACCATTTGGGGGGGGCATTGGGAGCAGTACTTC.

The chain employs TRBV7-8 and TRBJ2-7; perhaps D is TRBD1 or TRBD2 (5 bases each). The CDR3 has 13 residues. Germline CDR1 and CDR2: SGHVS and FQNEAQ. V lost 1 base, J lost 6 bases, and 10 bases lay in between. CDR3 in amino acids: CASSLDKGREQYF. Here the CDR3 DNA reads TGTGCCAGCAGCTTAGATAAGGGACGCGAGCAGTACTTC. The full variable domain, in which reference TRBV7-8 and TRBJ2-7 provide the parts outside the CDR3, is GAGVSQSPRYKVAKRGQDVALRCDPISGHVSLFWYQQALGQGPEFLTYFQNEAQLDKSGLPSDRFFAERPEGSVSTLKIQRTQQEDSAVYLCASSLDKGREQYFGPGTRLTVT.

This clone came up once. The chain joins TRBV19 to TRBJ1-2; D might be TRBD1 (5 bases). V lost 7 bases and J 5 bases, leaving 14 bases between the germline ends. From germline, CDR1 is LNHDA and CDR2 SQIVND (reference sequence). CDR3 length equals 13 residues. In DNA, the CDR3 is TGTGCCAGTACTTTCAGGGCAGGTTATGGCTACACCTTC. Protein product: CASTFRAGYGYTF.

The genes are TRBV2 and TRBJ1-5, with 9 bases that match TRBD1. The CDR3 loop spans 15 amino acids. The V segment lost 4 bases and the J segment 1 base; nucleotides outside the gene matches: 2. Looked up from germline, CDR1 is SNHLY and CDR2 is FYNNEI. This chain's CDR3 is CASSATGGSNQPQHF. The CDR3 DNA reads as TGTGCCAGCAGTGCGACAGGGGGGAGCAATCAGCCCCAGCATTTT.

This rearrangement joins TRBV18 to TRBJ1-1; 7 nucleotides agree with TRBD1. Germline values: CDR1 KGHSH, CDR2 LQKENI. The CDR3 contains 15 residues. After removal of 3 bases from V and 4 bases from J, the junction contained 8 bases not matched to a gene. The CDR3, as DNA: TGTGCCAGCTCACCGATGATGACAGGGAGCACTGAAGCTTTCTTT. Translating gives CASSPMMTGSTEAFF.

This clone was observed a few times. CDR3 protein: CASRRRESHEQYF. DNA of the CDR3: TGTGCCAGCAGGCGGCGGGAGTCCCACGAGCAGTACTTC. The chain couples TRBV14 to TRBJ2-7; 7 bases line up with TRBD2. This CDR3 region has 13 residues. V shed 6 bases, J shed 5 bases, and the junction held 7 bases outside the gene matches. CDR1 SGHDN and CDR2 FVKESK come from the germline V gene.

The chain carries TRBV9 and TRBJ2-5; tentative D call: TRBD1 (5 bases). CDR3 length equals 15 residues. V lost 1 base to trimming and J lost 1 base, with 11 bases between them. Per germline, CDR1 SGDLS and CDR2 YYNGEE. CDR3 nucleotide sequence: TGTGCCAGCAGCGTAAGGGGAACCCCCCAAGAGACCCAGTACTTC. Protein product: CASSVRGTPQETQYF.

The V gene is TRBV20-1, the J gene TRBJ2-1; the D is unclear. The germline V gene has CDR1 DFQATT and CDR2 SNEGSKA (reference sequence). Trimming left V 3 bases short and J 9 bases short, with 6 bases between. The CDR3 sequence is 10 residues long. CDR3 nucleotides: TGCAGTGCTAGGTGGGGTGAGCAGTTCTTC. Translating it yields CSARWGEQFF.

This sequence joins TRBV7-2 and TRBJ2-1; tentative D call: TRBD1 (5 bases). This CDR3 spans 12 amino acids. Germline assignment: CDR1 SGHTA and CDR2 FQGNSA. V was shortened by 3 bases and J by 13 bases, with 13 bases between the two germline ends. Here the CDR3 DNA reads TGTGCCAGCAGCTTTGCGCAGGGTCCACAGTTCTTC. Translation gives CASSFAQGPQFF. Complete variable domain (other parts from reference TRBV7-2 and TRBJ2-1): GAGVSQSPSNKVTEKGKDVELRCDPISGHTALYWYRQSLGQGLEFLIYFQGNSAPDKSGLPSDRFSAERTGGSVSTLTIQRTQQEDSAVYLCASSFAQGPQFFGPGTRLTVL.

This clone has at least ten counts. The J gene is TRBJ2-7, the V gene TRBV27; TRBD1 is a possible D gene (5 bases). Deletions cut 6 bases from V and 2 bases from J, with 23 bases between. The CDR3 is 17 amino acids. The germline CDR1 and CDR2 sequences are MNHEY and SMNVEV (reference sequence). The CDR3 region is CASRTTGQISAPYEQYF. CDR3 DNA sequence: TGTGCCAGCAGAACTACCGGACAAATTTCTGCCCCCTACGAGCAGTACTTC.

The V call is TRBV9, the J call TRBJ1-1; D is uncertain. The CDR3 loop spans 13 amino acids. V lost 4 bases to trimming and J lost 0 bases, with 7 bases between them. Germline assignment: CDR1 SGDLS and CDR2 YYNGEE. The CDR3 nucleotides are TGTGCCAGCAGCTCGACCGTGAACACTGAAGCTTTCTTT. It specifies CASSSTVNTEAFF.

V and J are TRBV30 and TRBJ2-7, with 10 bases matching TRBD2. Germline CDR1 and CDR2: GTSNPN and SVGIG (reference sequence). V lost 4 bases, J lost 4 bases, and 13 bases stayed unmatched. The CDR3 is 16 amino acids. CDR3 coding DNA: TGTGCCTGGACTCACCGAAGAGCGGGAGGGCCTTACGAGCAGTACTTC. This encodes CAWTHRRAGGPYEQYF.

V gene TRBV7-2 combines with J gene TRBJ2-7; D may be TRBD1 or TRBD2 (6 bases each). Germline V gene lookup returns CDR1 SGHTA and CDR2 FQGNSA. The CDR3 has 12 residues. The V and J ends lost 5 bases and 4 bases respectively, with 9 bases between them. Written as DNA, the CDR3 is TGTGCCAGCAGCAAAGGGGGGTACGAGCAGTACTTC. It codes for CASSKGGYEQYF.

The rearrangement links TRBV27 to TRBJ2-5, with 9 bases fitting TRBD2. Germline CDR1 and CDR2: MNHEY and SMNVEV (reference sequence). V lost 4 bases and J lost 7; bases outside the gene matches: 7. This CDR3 comprises 14 residues. CDR3 nucleotides: TGTGCCAGCAGTTCAAGACTAGCGGTGGGGACCCAGTACTTC. Translation: CASSSRLAVGTQYF.

The V call is TRBV5-4, the J call TRBJ2-3; 7 bases line up with TRBD1. Unmatched junction bases numbered 9, after V lost 3 bases and J lost 2 bases. Germline V CDR1 and CDR2: SGHNT, YYREEE (reference sequence). This CDR3 contains 16 residues. The CDR3 loop is CASSYYPGQPTDTQYF. CDR3 coding DNA: TGTGCCAGCAGCTACTACCCGGGACAGCCCACAGATACGCAGTATTTT.

The CDR3 region has the DNA TGTGCCAGCAGCGTAGGGTTGGCGGGGGAGCAGTACTTC. It encodes CASSVGLAGEQYF. The rearrangement joins TRBV9 to TRBJ2-7; a possible D gene is TRBD2 (6 bases). Trimming stripped 0 bases from V and 7 bases from J, with 11 bases between. Germline CDR1 SGDLS, CDR2 YYNGEE. The CDR3 is 13 amino acids.